This is a list of T cell receptor beta chains from one sample in a study of early T cells in non-severe SARS-CoV-2 infection. MiXCR, applied by TCRdb to the 5' RACE reads, yields one record per CDR3 protein. The sample gives 59,000 or so distinct CDR3 sequences, around 12% of which show up once; over 1.1% is in the top ten. The starting material was whole blood, obtained at baseline. The source of these receptors is an adult who was a healthcare worker with PCR-confirmed SARS-CoV-2 infection or an uninfected control (not recorded which). Each CDR3 is given with its conserved first and last residue. D genes are given only for firm matches. Clone size, where shown, is once, few, many, or a class for clones that have expanded.

clone size	D gene	CDR3 length	V gene	J gene	CDR3 protein	CDR3 DNA
few	-	14	TRBV27	TRBJ2-1	CASSLLAAYNEQFF	TGTGCCAGCAGTTTATTAGCGGCTTACAATGAGCAGTTCTTC
-	-	14	TRBV4-2	TRBJ2-7	CASSQGAATYEQYF	TGTGCCAGCAGCCAAGGGGCGGCAACCTACGAGCAGTACTTC
many	-	14	TRBV7-2	TRBJ1-1	CASSLAQGGTEAFF	TGTGCCAGCAGCTTAGCCCAGGGTGGCACTGAAGCTTTCTTT
-	-	13	TRBV20-1	TRBJ2-7	CSARGPLEYEQYF	TGCAGTGCTAGGGGACCCCTCGAGTACGAGCAGTACTTC
once	TRBD2	15	TRBV6-5	TRBJ2-1	CASSYQRELSYEQFF	TGTGCCAGCAGTTACCAGCGGGAGTTGAGTTATGAGCAGTTCTTC
-	-	13	TRBV10-1	TRBJ2-3	CASNGGSADTQYF	TGCGCCAGCAATGGGGGGTCCGCAGATACGCAGTATTTT
few	-	14	TRBV20-1	TRBJ2-1	CSAREIQGRNEQFF	TGCAGTGCTAGGGAAATACAGGGTCGCAATGAGCAGTTCTTC
-	-	13	TRBV7-9	TRBJ1-1	CASSLLSPTEAFF	TGTGCCAGCAGCTTACTCAGTCCCACTGAAGCTTTCTTT
many	-	16	TRBV6-4	TRBJ2-1	CASSDSSRGGGNEQFF	TGTGCCAGCAGTGACTCCAGTCGGGGCGGAGGCAATGAGCAGTTCTTC
few	-	12	TRBV28	TRBJ2-5	CASKWGQETQYF	TGTGCCAGCAAATGGGGCCAAGAGACCCAGTACTTC
-	-	15	TRBV7-2	TRBJ2-5	CASSLSPRGQETQYF	TGTGCCAGCAGCTTATCCCCTAGGGGTCAAGAGACCCAGTACTTC
few	-	15	TRBV12-3/TRBV12-4	TRBJ1-1	CASRVREIRNTEAFF	TGTGCCAGCAGGGTCAGGGAGATTCGAAACACTGAAGCTTTCTTT
many	TRBD2	16	TRBV7-8	TRBJ2-2	CASSSRLAGFTGELFF	TGTGCCAGCAGCTCCCGACTAGCGGGGTTCACCGGGGAGCTGTTTTTT
-	-	14	TRBV6-4	TRBJ2-3	CASSDTVGTDTQYF	TGTGCCAGCAGTGACACGGTGGGGACAGATACGCAGTATTTT
few	TRBD2	16	TRBV20-1	TRBJ2-3	CSASRLAGGNSDTQYF	TGCAGTGCTAGTAGACTAGCGGGAGGAAATTCAGATACGCAGTATTTT
few	-	14	TRBV7-8	TRBJ2-1	CASSRETGYNEQFF	TGTGCCAGCAGTCGTGAGACGGGCTACAATGAGCAGTTCTTC
many	-	15	TRBV6-2/TRBV6-3	TRBJ2-2	CASTIVGGPTGELFF	TGTGCCAGCACCATCGTCGGGGGCCCTACCGGGGAGCTGTTTTTT
many	-	12	TRBV7-9	TRBJ1-1	CASRGPNTEAFF	TGTGCCAGCCGTGGCCCGAACACTGAAGCTTTCTTT
few	-	15	TRBV6-2/TRBV6-3	TRBJ2-2	CATQGLRLATGELFF	TGTGCCACCCAGGGGTTAAGATTAGCCACCGGGGAGCTGTTTTTT
many	-	15	TRBV11-2	TRBJ2-1	CASSFQRSSYNEQFF	TGTGCCAGCAGCTTCCAGCGGAGCTCCTACAATGAGCAGTTCTTC
many	-	12	TRBV6-2/TRBV6-3	TRBJ2-7	CASSPFNYEQYF	TGTGCCAGCAGCCCCTTTAACTACGAGCAGTACTTC
-	TRBD1	16	TRBV18	TRBJ2-1	CASSPILTGGFNEQFF	TGTGCCAGCTCACCAATTTTGACAGGGGGCTTCAATGAGCAGTTCTTC
-	-	14	TRBV6-2/TRBV6-3	TRBJ2-1	CASSKRPADREQFF	TGTGCCAGCAGTAAACGTCCAGCCGACAGAGAGCAGTTCTTC
many	-	13	TRBV27	TRBJ1-1	CASSPGWGTEAFF	TGTGCCAGCTCCCCGGGGTGGGGCACTGAAGCTTTCTTT
few	-	14	TRBV12-3/TRBV12-4	TRBJ2-2	CASSRDFPLGELFF	TGTGCCAGCAGTCGGGACTTTCCCCTGGGGGAGCTGTTTTTT
few	-	14	TRBV2	TRBJ1-5	CASSVRSFRQPQHF	TGTGCCAGCAGTGTACGGAGTTTCAGGCAGCCCCAGCATTTT
-	TRBD1	15	TRBV7-6	TRBJ2-2	CASSYGTENTGELFF	TGTGCCAGCAGCTACGGGACAGAGAACACCGGGGAGCTGTTTTTT
-	-	17	TRBV6-2/TRBV6-3	TRBJ1-5	CASSYPAGAYSNQPQHF	TGTGCCAGCAGTTACCCCGCAGGGGCATATAGCAATCAGCCCCAGCATTTT
many	TRBD2	16	TRBV7-8	TRBJ2-2	CASSHGLARTTGELFF	TGTGCCAGCAGCCACGGACTAGCGAGGACGACCGGGGAGCTGTTTTTT
many	-	16	TRBV20-1	TRBJ1-6	CSARRPGGSYNSPLHF	TGCAGTGCTAGACGCCCGGGGGGCTCCTATAATTCACCCCTCCACTTT
-	TRBD2	16	TRBV18	TRBJ2-1	CASSPPGTSGMGEQFF	TGTGCCAGCTCACCACCGGGGACTAGCGGGATGGGCGAGCAGTTCTTC
few	TRBD1	15	TRBV28	TRBJ1-4	CASQQTGTGDEKLFF	TGTGCCAGCCAACAAACCGGGACAGGGGATGAAAAACTGTTTTTT
few	-	14	TRBV18	TRBJ1-5	CASSPGQTNQPQHF	TGTGCCAGCTCACCCGGGCAGACAAATCAGCCCCAGCATTTT
-	-	15	TRBV27	TRBJ2-1	CASSFRGNSYNEQFF	TGTGCCAGCAGTTTTCGGGGGAACTCCTACAATGAGCAGTTCTTC
-	TRBD1	14	TRBV19	TRBJ2-7	CASSIGTGGYEQYF	TGTGCCAGTAGTATCGGGACAGGGGGCTACGAGCAGTACTTC
-	-	14	TRBV27	TRBJ2-7	CASSLHRDPYEQYF	TGTGCCAGCAGTTTACACAGAGACCCTTACGAGCAGTACTTC
-	TRBD2	16	TRBV24-1	TRBJ2-1	CATSGSSGGLYNEQFF	TGTGCCACCAGTGGGTCTAGCGGGGGCCTTTACAATGAGCAGTTCTTC
few	TRBD2	15	TRBV12-3/TRBV12-4	TRBJ2-7	CASSLRREDTYEQYF	TGTGCCAGCAGTTTAAGGCGGGAGGATACCTACGAGCAGTACTTC
few	TRBD1	14	TRBV6-1	TRBJ2-3	CASSEGQGADTQYF	TGTGCCAGCAGTGAAGGACAGGGGGCAGATACGCAGTATTTT
many	-	15	TRBV25-1	TRBJ2-3	CASSESWQDGDTQYF	TGTGCCAGCAGTGAATCTTGGCAGGATGGGGATACGCAGTATTTT
few	-	13	TRBV11-2	TRBJ2-7	CASSSGFGAEQYF	TGTGCCAGCAGCTCAGGGTTTGGTGCTGAGCAGTACTTC
many	TRBD2	17	TRBV20-1	TRBJ2-5	CSARHSRASGYQETQYF	TGCAGTGCTAGACATTCCCGGGCTAGCGGGTACCAAGAGACCCAGTACTTC
few	TRBD2	15	TRBV29-1	TRBJ2-2	CSVGMAGGITGELFF	TGCAGCGTTGGCATGGCGGGGGGAATCACCGGGGAGCTGTTTTTT
many	-	13	TRBV12-3/TRBV12-4	TRBJ1-5	CASSLGRGQPQHF	TGTGCCAGCAGTTTAGGCAGGGGTCAGCCCCAGCATTTT
-	-	14	TRBV29-1	TRBJ2-7	CSVEPPRAGYEQYF	TGCAGCGTTGAGCCCCCCCGGGCGGGTTACGAGCAGTACTTC
few	-	15	TRBV10-3	TRBJ1-2	CAISESSNSNYGYTF	TGTGCCATCAGTGAGTCCTCGAACAGTAACTATGGCTACACCTTC
-	TRBD1	14	TRBV7-2	TRBJ1-2	CASSSPPDRDGYTF	TGTGCCAGCAGCTCACCCCCGGACAGGGATGGCTACACCTTC
few	-	12	TRBV2	TRBJ2-2	CASRQDTGELFF	TGTGCCAGCCGACAGGACACCGGGGAGCTGTTTTTT
-	-	14	TRBV24-1	TRBJ1-2	CATSDSTLSDGYTF	TGTGCCACCAGTGATTCGACCCTTTCGGATGGCTACACCTTC
-	TRBD1	14	TRBV28	TRBJ2-7	CASSGQGATYEQYF	TGTGCCAGTTCCGGACAGGGGGCGACCTACGAGCAGTACTTC
many	-	13	TRBV7-2	TRBJ2-5	CASSSLFPETQYF	TGTGCCAGCAGCTCCTTATTTCCGGAGACCCAGTACTTC
few	-	14	TRBV19	TRBJ1-4	CASVPGQGIGKLFF	TGTGCCAGTGTACCGGGACAAGGGATCGGAAAACTGTTTTTT
few	-	16	TRBV11-2	TRBJ2-3	CASSSRGRTNTDTQYF	TGTGCCAGCAGCTCCAGGGGACGGACCAACACAGATACGCAGTATTTT
few	-	10	TRBV29-1	TRBJ1-2	CSVERDGYTF	TGCAGCGTTGAAAGGGATGGCTACACCTTC
few	-	14	TRBV12-3/TRBV12-4	TRBJ1-3	CASSTGGTGNTIYF	TGTGCCAGCAGTACTGGCGGAACTGGAAACACCATATATTTT
few	-	16	TRBV12-3/TRBV12-4	TRBJ2-4	CASSFSPGSTKNIQYF	TGTGCCAGCAGTTTCTCTCCAGGGTCGACCAAAAACATTCAGTACTTC
many	-	13	TRBV14	TRBJ1-1	CASSNRRNTEAFF	TGTGCCAGCAGCAACAGGAGGAACACTGAAGCTTTCTTT
many	-	17	TRBV5-4	TRBJ1-1	CASSSGPTRGNRREAFF	TGTGCCAGCAGCTCCGGACCCACCCGTGGTAACCGGCGAGAAGCTTTCTTT
few	TRBD1	15	TRBV3-1	TRBJ2-2	CASSQGTGNTGELFF	TGTGCCAGCAGCCAGGGGACAGGGAACACCGGGGAGCTGTTTTTT
-	-	15	TRBV18	TRBJ1-2	CASSPPTGVGYGYTF	TGTGCCAGCTCACCACCGACGGGCGTGGGCTATGGCTACACCTTC